These 7 T cell receptor beta chains originate from one sample sequenced in a study of blood T cell repertoires in COVID-19. Method: immunoSEQ multiplex PCR; TCRdb's copy keeps in-frame clones and lacks some. This table holds around 330,000 clones, 85% found once. Source material: PBMCs or T cells enriched from blood (not recorded which). These receptor sequences come from a woman aged 30 to 39 who had been exposed to COVID-19.

This clone was counted between two and nine times. The chain has TRBV19 and TRBJ1-1; D is possibly TRBD1 (6 bases). The V end lost 3 bases, the J end lost 6 bases, and 14 bases lay between the germline ends. This CDR3 is 14 amino acids long. From germline, CDR1 is LNHDA and CDR2 SQIVND (reference sequence). The CDR3 nucleotides are TGTGCCAGTAGTATCAGGGGAGCTAACGCTGAAGCTTTCTTT. Encoded protein: CASSIRGANAEAFF.

The chain has TRBV4-1 and TRBJ2-2; 15 bases fit TRBD2. The germline CDR1 and CDR2 sequences are MGHRA and YSYEKL. The CDR3 totals 19 residues. Trimming removed 4 bases from V and 6 bases from J; junction bases left unmatched: 12. CDR3 in amino acids: CASSPRGLAGGPNAGELFF. CDR3 DNA: TGCGCCAGCAGCCCTCGAGGACTAGCGGGAGGGCCTAACGCCGGGGAGCTGTTTTTT.

This chain connects TRBV11-3 to TRBJ1-6; 9 bases match TRBD1. The germline V gene encodes CDR1 SGHNT and CDR2 YENEEA. J was trimmed by 6 bases and V by 3 bases; bases with no gene match: 12. The CDR3 extends over 18 amino acids. CDR3 amino acids: CASSFHTGGILGNSPLHF. CDR3 nucleotide sequence: TGTGCCAGCAGCTTTCATACAGGGGGCATTCTAGGTAATTCACCCCTCCACTTT.

V and J are TRBV27 and TRBJ1-5; perhaps TRBD1 as D (6 bases). The germline gives CDR1 MNHEY, CDR2 SMNVEV (reference sequence). The CDR3 runs to 14 residues. Deletions cut 6 bases from V and 1 base from J, with 10 bases between. The CDR3 spells CASRTQGSNQPQHF. The CDR3 DNA sequence: TGTGCCAGCAGGACGCAGGGGAGCAATCAGCCCCAGCATTTT.

The rearrangement joins TRBV19 to TRBJ2-1; TRBD2 matches at 11 bases. CDR1 and CDR2 from the germline V gene are LNHDA and SQIVND (reference sequence). The trim removed 10 bases at V and 12 bases at J, leaving 11 bases unmatched. CDR3 length: 13 amino acids. This CDR3 is CATAGTSGSWQFF. In DNA form, the CDR3 reads TGTGCCACGGCGGGTACTAGCGGGAGTTGGCAGTTCTTC.

This chain links TRBV6-5 with TRBJ2-3; TRBD1 agrees at 7 bases. The CDR3 is 14 residues long. The ends lost 7 bases at V and 3 bases at J; junction bases unmatched: 7. Germline CDR1 MNHEY, CDR2 SVGAGI. The CDR3 bases are TGTGCCAGCACCCAACAGGGGACGACAGATACGCAGTATTTT. It encodes CASTQQGTTDTQYF.

The chain joins TRBV27 to TRBJ1-5; 9 positions agree with TRBD1. Trimming removed 3 bases from V and 7 bases from J; junction bases left unmatched: 10. The CDR3 contains 16 residues. CDR1 is MNHEY, CDR2 SMNVEV, per germline (reference sequence). The CDR3 loop is CASSFRGQGKYQPQHF. CDR3 DNA: TGTGCCAGCAGTTTCCGCGGACAGGGGAAATACCAGCCCCAGCATTTT.